Following are 19 T cell receptor beta chains from one sample sequenced in a study of blood T cell repertoires in COVID-19. The method was immunoSEQ multiplex PCR; TCRdb's version includes in-frame clones alone and lacks a portion of them. This table has roughly 200,000 clones, about 88% appearing once. The source material was peripheral blood. The receptor set was obtained from a man aged 55 to 70 with acute or convalescent COVID-19.

In this sample, this clone turned up once. The V gene is TRBV6-5, the J gene TRBJ2-3; 7 nucleotides agree with TRBD2. This CDR3 is 14 amino acids long. Trimming removed 6 bases from V and 0 bases from J; junction bases left unmatched: 3. Germline CDR1 and CDR2: MNHEY and SVGAGI. The chain's CDR3 is CASSLAVSTDTQYF. CDR3 bases: TGTGCCAGCAGCCTAGCGGTGAGCACAGATACGCAGTATTTT.

The chain combines TRBV19 with TRBJ1-6; 7 bases map to TRBD1. Trimming took 10 bases from V and 6 from J; bases not matched to a gene: 6. Germline V gives CDR1 LNHDA, CDR2 SQIVND (reference sequence). The CDR3 runs to 13 residues. For the CDR3, the DNA is TGTGCCACCAGACAGGGCCTTAATTCACCCCTCCACTTT. Translation: CATRQGLNSPLHF.

The gene calls are TRBV5-1 and TRBJ2-3; D not resolved. Germline CDR1 reads SGHRS; CDR2 reads YFSETQ. The CDR3 has 15 amino acids. Deletions cut 3 bases from V and 4 bases from J, with 15 bases between. The CDR3 DNA reads as TGCGCCAGCAGCTCCGATGGGCTCCAGGCAGATACGCAGTATTTT. Translation gives CASSSDGLQADTQYF.

This clone showed up just a few times. J is TRBJ2-1 and V is TRBV9; 10 nucleotides match TRBD2. Per the germline V gene, CDR1 is SGDLS and CDR2 is YYNGEE. V was clipped by 1 base and J by 7 bases; unmatched bases: 17. This CDR3 is built from 19 residues. The CDR3 DNA is TGTGCCAGCAGCGTAAGTTTCCGGCTAGCGGGGGCCGCAGGGAATGAGCAGTTCTTC. Translating gives CASSVSFRLAGAAGNEQFF.

The J gene is TRBJ2-1, the V gene TRBV5-4; D gene uncertain. Per germline, CDR1 SGHNT and CDR2 YYREEE (reference sequence). Deletions cut 2 bases from V and 0 bases from J, with 9 bases between. CDR3 length: 15 amino acids. The CDR3 DNA is TGTGCCAGCAGCTTTTGGGCAGTCTCCTACAATGAGCAGTTCTTC. This translates into CASSFWAVSYNEQFF. The entire variable domain, with the rest obtained from reference TRBV5-4 and TRBJ2-1, is as follows: ETGVTQSPTHLIKTRGQQVTLRCSSQSGHNTVSWYQQALGQGPQFIFQYYREEENGRGNFPPRFSGLQFPNYSSELNVNALELDDSALYLCASSFWAVSYNEQFFGPGTRLTVL.

In its sample, this clone was seen once. The chain uses TRBV7-3 and TRBJ1-1; D may be TRBD1 (5 bases). The CDR3 is made up of 15 amino acids. Germline V CDR1 and CDR2: SGHTA, FQGTGA. V lost 0 bases, J lost 5 bases, and 13 bases lay in between. The CDR3: CASSLTPQGGTEAFF. The CDR3 DNA sequence: TGTGCCAGCAGCTTAACGCCCCAGGGAGGGACTGAAGCTTTCTTT.

This sequence joins TRBV6-6 and TRBJ2-2; the D gene is possibly TRBD2 (5 bases). CDR3 length: 16 residues. Germline lookup yields CDR1 MNHNY and CDR2 SVGAGI (reference sequence). Trimming took 6 bases from V and 4 from J, leaving 18 bases between them. The CDR3 DNA is TGTGCCAGCAGCTCGCCTTTAGGGCGGGTCACCGGGGAGCTGTTTTTT. Translating it yields CASSSPLGRVTGELFF.

This clone showed up just a few times. This rearrangement joins TRBV19 to TRBJ1-5; the D gene is possibly TRBD1 (5 bases). Germline lookup yields CDR1 LNHDA and CDR2 SQIVND (reference sequence). The CDR3 sequence is 12 residues long. Trimming took 1 base from V and 9 from J, leaving 7 bases between them. The CDR3 DNA is TGTGCCAGTAGTATAGTGCAGGGGCCCCAGCATTTT. This sequence encodes CASSIVQGPQHF.

A single count supports this clone. This chain joins TRBV14 and TRBJ1-1; possible D gene TRBD1, 5 bases. The germline V and J ends were trimmed by 3 bases and 4 bases, with 15 bases remaining between them. The V gene's germline CDR1 is SGHDN and CDR2 FVKESK. The CDR3 has 15 residues. The CDR3 coding sequence is TGTGCCAGCAGCCAGACCCGGGGGTGGGGCACTGAAGCTTTCTTT. Amino acid sequence: CASSQTRGWGTEAFF.

The CDR3 bases are TGTGCCACCCGGACAGGGGGAAGATCTGGGGCCAACGTCCTGACTTTC. Translating gives CATRTGGRSGANVLTF. The chain has TRBV15 and TRBJ2-6, with 10 bases that match TRBD1. This CDR3 is built from 16 residues. Germline CDR1 reads LNHNV; CDR2 reads YYDKDF (reference sequence). J lost 1 base, V lost 8 bases, and 5 bases had no gene match.

In regard to this clone: An end of the junction does not agree with germline; a read error may underlie this. The chain recombines TRBV6-2 or TRBV6-3 with TRBJ2-5; D is possibly TRBD1 (5 bases). CDR1 and CDR2 (germline): MNHEY, SVGEGT. The CDR3 consists of 14 residues. The CDR3 here is CASSYRGRVEAQYF. DNA for the CDR3: TGTGCCAGCAGTTACCGCGGCAGGGTAGAGGCCCAGTACTTC.

The chain uses TRBV21-1 and TRBJ1-5; TRBD1, the D gene given by the table, was not confirmed from the DNA. TRBV21-1 is reported as a pseudogene. CDR3 length: 15 residues. CDR3 sequence: CASSSPQGSNQPQHF. The DNA of the CDR3 is TGTGCCAGCAGCTCTCCGCAGGGTAGCAATCAGCCCCAGCATTTT.

V is TRBV29-1 and J is TRBJ1-5; the D gene is possibly TRBD1 (5 bases). The germline V gene encodes CDR1 SQVTM and CDR2 ANQGSEA. The V gene lost 4 bases and the J gene lost 5 bases, with 15 bases spanning the gap. This CDR3 spans 14 amino acids. The CDR3 nucleotides are TGCAGCGTTGTTCGGGCAGGGAAGGATCAGCCCCAGCATTTT. As protein: CSVVRAGKDQPQHF.

This clone was seen many times. The chain's CDR3 is CASSPQSYNEQFF. The CDR3, as DNA: TGTGCCAGCAGTCCTCAGTCCTACAATGAGCAGTTCTTC. The genes are TRBV7-2 and TRBJ2-1, with D unclear. The CDR3 runs to 13 residues. The V gene's germline CDR1 is SGHTA and CDR2 FQGNSA. V lost 6 bases to trimming and J lost 1 base, with 7 bases between them.

The chain carries TRBV5-1 and TRBJ2-7; 10 bases are shared with TRBD1. V shed 4 bases and J 0 bases; nucleotides not matched to a gene: 7. The germline gives CDR1 SGHRS, CDR2 YFSETQ. The CDR3 loop spans 16 amino acids. CDR3 residues: CASSGTGALLSYEQYF. Written as DNA, the CDR3 is TGCGCCAGCAGCGGGACAGGGGCATTACTCTCCTACGAGCAGTACTTC.

The chain employs TRBV7-2 and TRBJ2-1, with a possible D match to TRBD1 (5 bases). The V and J ends lost 2 bases and 7 bases respectively, with 12 bases between them. The length of the CDR3 is 14 residues. Per the germline V gene, CDR1 is SGHTA and CDR2 is FQGNSA. DNA for the CDR3: TGTGCCAGCAGCTTATCACAGGAGAGGAATGAGCAGTTCTTC. This translates into CASSLSQERNEQFF. Full variable domain (outside the CDR3, taken from reference TRBV7-2 and TRBJ2-1): GAGVSQSPSNKVTEKGKDVELRCDPISGHTALYWYRQSLGQGLEFLIYFQGNSAPDKSGLPSDRFSAERTGGSVSTLTIQRTQQEDSAVYLCASSLSQERNEQFFGPGTRLTVL.

This chain joins TRBV15 and TRBJ2-7, with TRBD2 matching over 7 bases. The CDR3 extends over 16 amino acids. In germline, CDR1 is LNHNV, CDR2 YYDKDF (reference sequence). J gave up 3 bases and V 0 bases, and 8 bases lay outside the gene matches. CDR3: CATSRDYGTILYEQYF. In DNA form, the CDR3 reads TGTGCCACCAGCAGAGATTATGGGACTATCCTCTACGAGCAGTACTTC.

This clone was seen ten or more times. The chain combines TRBV11-1 with TRBJ1-6; 8 positions agree with TRBD1. The V gene's germline CDR1 is SGHAT and CDR2 FQDESV (reference sequence). The CDR3 loop spans 16 amino acids. Unmatched junction bases numbered 8, after V lost 2 bases and J lost 8 bases. For the CDR3, the DNA is TGTGCCAGCAGCTTAATGGCAGGGGGCGCATATTCACCCCTCCACTTT. It translates to CASSLMAGGAYSPLHF.

The V gene is TRBV5-1, the J gene TRBJ2-3, with 7 bases that match TRBD1. J was trimmed by 4 bases and V by 4 bases; bases with no gene match: 9. CDR1 is SGHRS, CDR2 YFSETQ, per germline. This CDR3 has 15 residues. In nucleotides, the CDR3 is TGCGCCAGCAGCCACTCAACAGGGGTGGCAGATACGCAGTATTTT. The encoded protein is CASSHSTGVADTQYF. The full variable domain, completed using reference TRBV5-1 and TRBJ2-3, is KAGVTQTPRYLIKTRGQQVTLSCSPISGHRSVSWYQQTPGQGLQFLFEYFSETQRNKGNFPGRFSGRQFSNSRSEMNVSTLELGDSALYLCASSHSTGVADTQYFGPGTRLTVL.